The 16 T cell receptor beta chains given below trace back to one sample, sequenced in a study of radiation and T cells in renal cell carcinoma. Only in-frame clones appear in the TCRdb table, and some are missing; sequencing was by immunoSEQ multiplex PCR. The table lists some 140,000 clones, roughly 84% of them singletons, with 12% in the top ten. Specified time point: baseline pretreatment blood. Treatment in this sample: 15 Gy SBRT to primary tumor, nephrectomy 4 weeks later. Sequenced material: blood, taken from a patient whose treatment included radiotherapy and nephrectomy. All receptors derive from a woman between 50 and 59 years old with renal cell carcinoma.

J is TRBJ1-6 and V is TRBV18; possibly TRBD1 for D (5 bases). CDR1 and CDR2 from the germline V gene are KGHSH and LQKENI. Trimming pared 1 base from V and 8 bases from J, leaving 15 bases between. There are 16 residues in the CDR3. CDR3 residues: CASSPLDGAFHSPLHF. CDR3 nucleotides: TGTGCCAGCTCACCACTTGACGGGGCGTTTCATTCACCCCTCCACTTT.

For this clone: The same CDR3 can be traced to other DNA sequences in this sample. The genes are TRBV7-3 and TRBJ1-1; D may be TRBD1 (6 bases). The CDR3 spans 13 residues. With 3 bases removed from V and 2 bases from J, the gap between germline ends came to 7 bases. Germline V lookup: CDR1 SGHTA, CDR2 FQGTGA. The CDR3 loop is CASSLGANTEAFF. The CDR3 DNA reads TGTGCCAGCAGCTTGGGGGCTAACACTGAAGCTTTCTTT.

This CDR3 is CASSNPSSYNEQFF. Here the CDR3 DNA reads TGTGCCAGTAGTAACCCGAGCTCCTACAATGAGCAGTTCTTC. The V and J genes are TRBV19 and TRBJ2-1; D call uncertain. The CDR3 is 14 amino acids. CDR1 and CDR2 (germline): LNHDA, SQIVND (reference sequence). V gave up 4 bases and J gave up 0 bases, with 7 bases separating them. Variable domain in full (rest from reference TRBV19 and TRBJ2-1): DGGITQSPKYLFRKEGQNVTLSCEQNLNHDAMYWYRQDPGQGLRLIYYSQIVNDFQKGDIAEGYSVSREKKESFPLTVTSAQKNPTAFYLCASSNPSSYNEQFFGPGTRLTVL.

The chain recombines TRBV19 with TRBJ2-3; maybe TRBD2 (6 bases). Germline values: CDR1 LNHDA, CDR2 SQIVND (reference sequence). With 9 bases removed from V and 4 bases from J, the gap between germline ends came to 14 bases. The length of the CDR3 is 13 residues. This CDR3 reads CASKGGAADTQYF. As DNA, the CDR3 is TGTGCCAGCAAAGGCGGGGCGGCAGATACGCAGTATTTT.

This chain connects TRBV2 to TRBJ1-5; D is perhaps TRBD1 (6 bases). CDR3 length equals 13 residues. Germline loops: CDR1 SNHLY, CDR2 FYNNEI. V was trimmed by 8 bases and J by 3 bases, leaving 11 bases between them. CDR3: CASRGQINQPQHF. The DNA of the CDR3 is TGTGCCAGCCGAGGACAGATCAATCAGCCCCAGCATTTT. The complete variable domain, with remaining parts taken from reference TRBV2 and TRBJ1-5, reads EPEVTQTPSHQVTQMGQEVILRCVPISNHLYFYWYRQILGQKVEFLVSFYNNEISEKSEIFDDQFSVERPDGSNFTLKIRSTKLEDSAMYFCASRGQINQPQHFGDGTRLSIL.

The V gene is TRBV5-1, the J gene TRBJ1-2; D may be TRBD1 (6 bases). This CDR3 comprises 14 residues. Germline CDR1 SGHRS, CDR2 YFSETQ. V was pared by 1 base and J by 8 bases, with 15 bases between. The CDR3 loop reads CASSLLLTGSGYTF. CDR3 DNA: TGCGCCAGCAGCTTGTTACTTACAGGGAGCGGCTACACCTTC.

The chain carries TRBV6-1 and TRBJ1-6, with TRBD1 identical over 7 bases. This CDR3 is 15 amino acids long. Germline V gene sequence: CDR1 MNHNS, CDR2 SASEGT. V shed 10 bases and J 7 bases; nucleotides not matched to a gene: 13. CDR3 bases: TGTGCCACCGCCCCCAACAGGGGTGGGAATTCACCCCTCCACTTT. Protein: CATAPNRGGNSPLHF.

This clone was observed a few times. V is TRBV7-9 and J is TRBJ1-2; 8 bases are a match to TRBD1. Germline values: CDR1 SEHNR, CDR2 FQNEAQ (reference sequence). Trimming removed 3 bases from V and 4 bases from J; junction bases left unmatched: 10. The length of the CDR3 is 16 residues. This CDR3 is CASSLWQGARVYGYTF. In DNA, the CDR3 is TGTGCCAGCAGCTTGTGGCAGGGGGCCAGGGTCTATGGCTACACCTTC.

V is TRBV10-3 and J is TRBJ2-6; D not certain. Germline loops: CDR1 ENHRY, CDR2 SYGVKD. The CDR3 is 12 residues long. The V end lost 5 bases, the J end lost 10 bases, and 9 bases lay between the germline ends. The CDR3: CAISSGLNVLTF. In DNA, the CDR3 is TGTGCCATCAGTTCCGGCCTGAACGTCCTGACTTTC.

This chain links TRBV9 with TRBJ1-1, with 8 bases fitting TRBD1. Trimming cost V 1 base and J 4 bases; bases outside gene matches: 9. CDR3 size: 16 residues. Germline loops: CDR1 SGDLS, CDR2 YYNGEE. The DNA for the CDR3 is TGTGCCAGCAGCGTAATCCCAGGGGGCGATGGCACTGAAGCTTTCTTT. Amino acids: CASSVIPGGDGTEAFF.

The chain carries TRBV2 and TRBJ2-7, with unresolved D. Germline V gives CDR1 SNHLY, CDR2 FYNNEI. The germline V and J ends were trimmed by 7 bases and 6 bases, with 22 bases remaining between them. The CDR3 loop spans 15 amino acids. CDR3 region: CASKGQVRLFSEQYF. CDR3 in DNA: TGTGCCAGCAAGGGCCAGGTTCGATTGTTCTCCGAGCAGTACTTC.

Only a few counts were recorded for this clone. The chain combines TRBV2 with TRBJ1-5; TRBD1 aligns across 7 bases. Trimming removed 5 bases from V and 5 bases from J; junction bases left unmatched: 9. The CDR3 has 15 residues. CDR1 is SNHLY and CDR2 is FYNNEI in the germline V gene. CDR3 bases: TGTGCCAGCAGTATACAGGGGAGGGAAGATCAGCCCCAGCATTTT. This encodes CASSIQGREDQPQHF.

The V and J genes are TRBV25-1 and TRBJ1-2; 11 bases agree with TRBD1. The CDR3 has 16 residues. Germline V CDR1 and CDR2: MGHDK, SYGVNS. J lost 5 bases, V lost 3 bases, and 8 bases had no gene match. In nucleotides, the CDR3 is TGTGCCAGCAGTGACCCCCGGACAGGGGGCGTTTATGGCTACACCTTC. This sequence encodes CASSDPRTGGVYGYTF.

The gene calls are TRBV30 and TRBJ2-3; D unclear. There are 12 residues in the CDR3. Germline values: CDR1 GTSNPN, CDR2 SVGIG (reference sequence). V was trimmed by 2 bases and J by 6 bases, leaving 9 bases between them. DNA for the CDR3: TGTGCCTGGAGTCTCAGTTGGGATACGCAGTATTTT. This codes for CAWSLSWDTQYF.

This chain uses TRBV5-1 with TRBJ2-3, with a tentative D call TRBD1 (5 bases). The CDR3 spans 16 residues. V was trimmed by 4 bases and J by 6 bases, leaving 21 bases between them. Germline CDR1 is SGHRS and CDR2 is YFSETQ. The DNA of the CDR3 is TGCGCCAGCAGCCTAATGACCAGGGCGTCCGGGGATACGCAGTATTTT. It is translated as CASSLMTRASGDTQYF.

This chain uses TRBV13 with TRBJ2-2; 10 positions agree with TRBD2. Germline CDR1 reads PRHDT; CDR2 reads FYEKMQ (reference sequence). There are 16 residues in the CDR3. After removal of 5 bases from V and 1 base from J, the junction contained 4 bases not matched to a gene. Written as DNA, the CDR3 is TGTGCCAGCAGCCCTCGGACTAGCGGGAACACCGGGGAGCTGTTTTTT. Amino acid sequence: CASSPRTSGNTGELFF.